This T cell receptor (beta chain) was captured in a study of cytomegalovirus exposure and HLA in healthy donors. Study results and limitations: The study found most TCR sequences rare, yet found some public TCRs in many donors. With later analysis, a missense DCLRE1C variant became linked to TCR beta V- and J-gene trimming.

A note on this clone: Its antigen is as yet unknown.

Primers included in the PCR were 60 Vbeta and 13 Jbeta primers. Assay used: immunoSEQ multiplex PCR; TCRdb lists only in-frame clones, some missing. This sample contains around 160,000 clones. Germline values: CDR1 LGHNA, CDR2 YNFKEQ. The V and J ends lost 1 base and 3 bases respectively, with 10 bases between them. The CDR3 covers 14 residues. Each donor's status was that of a healthy bone marrow donor. This sequence originates from a woman aged 45-65 years in good health and CMV-seronegative. The V gene is TRBV4-2, the J gene TRBJ2-7; maybe TRBD1 (5 bases). The material sequenced was PBMCs. CDR3 loop: CASSQVGQIYEQYF. Written as DNA, the CDR3 is TGTGCCAGCAGCCAAGTGGGGCAGATCTACGAGCAGTACTTC.